Listed here are 28 T cell receptor beta chains from one sample, sequenced in a study of blood T cells in healthy people across ages. Then a second PCR, running about 6 to 11 cycles, was carried out with a sample-barcoded 5' primer and a J-beta primer mix. TCRdb reprocessed the 5' RACE reads via MiXCR and lists one record per CDR3 protein. The data show 1.5 million to 2 million distinct CDR3 sequences, 40% to 55% seen once. The sequencing input was blood. These receptors originate from a woman aged 40 to 55 in good health.

This clonotype was seen a single time. This chain connects TRBV6-5 to TRBJ1-2; D gene uncertain. Germline-derived CDR1 and CDR2 are MNHEY and SVGAGI. Trimming shortened V by 0 bases and J by 4 bases, and 15 bases separated the two germline ends. CDR3 size: 16 residues. CDR3 in amino acids: CASSYSKWEPSYGYTF. As DNA, the CDR3 is TGTGCCAGCAGTTACTCGAAGTGGGAACCCTCCTATGGCTACACCTTC.

The gene calls are TRBV7-8 and TRBJ1-5; D ambiguous. CDR1 SGHVS and CDR2 FQNEAQ come from the germline V gene. The CDR3 consists of 14 residues. Trimming removed 4 bases at V and 7 bases at J, with 14 bases between. CDR3 DNA: TGTGCCAGCAGCTCCGTCGCCAGTGGACAGCCCCAGCATTTT. Translated: CASSSVASGQPQHF.

This clonotype was recorded a few times. This sequence joins TRBV4-3 and TRBJ2-7; D gene ambiguous. The germline V gene encodes CDR1 LGHNA and CDR2 YSLEER. V dropped 8 bases and J dropped 3 bases, with 20 bases sitting between them. The CDR3 has 15 residues. The CDR3 coding sequence is TGCGCCAGCCGTTGGCGCTGGATCTCCCTCTACGAGCAGTACTTC. Residues: CASRWRWISLYEQYF.

This clonotype has only a few counts. The chain uses TRBV3-1 and TRBJ2-7; 11 bases match TRBD1. The CDR3 spans 15 residues. The germline gives CDR1 LGHDT, CDR2 YNNKEL (reference sequence). The V segment lost 4 bases and the J segment 2 bases; nucleotides outside the gene matches: 4. As DNA, the CDR3 is TGTGCCAGCAGCCGCGCGGGACAGGGGGCCTACGAGCAGTACTTC. Its protein is CASSRAGQGAYEQYF.

The rearrangement links TRBV6-2 or TRBV6-3 to TRBJ2-1, with 8 nucleotides matching TRBD2. The germline gives CDR1 MNHEY, CDR2 SVGEGT. CDR3 length: 17 residues. The ends lost 2 bases at V and 8 bases at J; junction bases unmatched: 14. CDR3 in DNA: TGTGCCAGCAGTTACGCCCCTAGTAGCGGGGTGAGGGATGAGCAGTTCTTC. This codes for CASSYAPSSGVRDEQFF.

The rearrangement uses TRBV6-2 or TRBV6-3 and TRBJ2-3; tentative D call: TRBD2 (5 bases). CDR1 MNHEY and CDR2 SVGEGT come from the germline V gene. This CDR3 spans 15 amino acids. The V gene lost 6 bases and the J gene lost 3 bases, with 16 bases spanning the gap. DNA for the CDR3: TGTGCCAGCAGCCCACGAGCGGACCTTACAGATACGCAGTATTTT. This gives the protein CASSPRADLTDTQYF.

This clonotype came up a few times. The chain links TRBV24-1 to TRBJ2-1; 9 bases align to TRBD1. The CDR3 runs to 15 residues. J was trimmed by 5 bases and V by 4 bases; bases with no gene match: 5. Germline V CDR1 and CDR2: KGHDR, SFDVKD. The DNA of the CDR3 is TGTGCCACCAGTGACCTCGACAGGGGGGACAATGAGCAGTTCTTC. Translation gives CATSDLDRGDNEQFF.

CDR3 nucleotides: TGCGCCAGCAGCCAAGAAGGAGGTATCGAAACCCAGTACTTC. It encodes CASSQEGGIETQYF. The chain employs TRBV4-1 and TRBJ2-5, with D maybe TRBD2 (5 bases). The germline V gene has CDR1 MGHRA and CDR2 YSYEKL. Trimming shortened V by 0 bases and J by 8 bases, and 13 bases separated the two germline ends. The CDR3 runs to 14 residues.

The rearrangement joins TRBV19 to TRBJ1-5; D uncertain. The germline gives CDR1 LNHDA, CDR2 SQIVND (reference sequence). The V gene lost 3 bases and the J gene lost 1 base, with 10 bases spanning the gap. The CDR3 runs 15 residues. CDR3 region: CASSIAGRSNQPQHF. The CDR3 coding sequence is TGTGCCAGTAGTATCGCAGGACGGAGCAATCAGCCCCAGCATTTT.

This clonotype was counted at least ten times. The junction departs from the called germline gene at one end, perhaps through a read error. This chain connects TRBV6-6 to TRBJ2-7; unclear D gene. The CDR3 is made up of 12 amino acids. Germline V gene lookup returns CDR1 MNHNY and CDR2 SVGAGI (reference sequence). In DNA form, the CDR3 reads TGTGCCTCCAGGAGCGCCTCCAACGAGCAGTACTTC. Protein: CASRSASNEQYF.

V and J are TRBV6-5 and TRBJ2-1, with D possibly being TRBD1 (6 bases). V shed 0 bases and J shed 6 bases, with 18 bases lying between them. CDR3 length: 17 residues. Germline assignment: CDR1 MNHEY and CDR2 SVGAGI. The CDR3 bases are TGTGCCAGCAGTTACTCGATAATAGGGCGACAGGCCAATGAGCAGTTCTTC. As protein: CASSYSIIGRQANEQFF.

In its sample, this clonotype was seen a few times. J is TRBJ2-5 and V is TRBV7-8; 7 nucleotides line up with TRBD1. Unmatched junction bases numbered 12, after V lost 6 bases and J lost 5 bases. Per the germline V gene, CDR1 is SGHVS and CDR2 is FQNEAQ. The CDR3 covers 15 residues. The CDR3 DNA reads as TGTGCCAGCAGTTCTGGGACGACAGGGATTGAGACCCAGTACTTC. It translates to CASSSGTTGIETQYF.

This clonotype has a handful of counts. CDR3 sequence reads: CSGKTSGGYNEQFF. Here the CDR3 DNA reads TGCAGCGGAAAGACTAGCGGGGGGTACAATGAGCAGTTCTTC. The genes are TRBV29-1 and TRBJ2-1; 13 bases fit TRBD2. Germline assignment: CDR1 SQVTM and CDR2 ANQGSEA. The V segment lost 7 bases and the J segment 4 bases; nucleotides outside the gene matches: 4. This CDR3 is 14 amino acids long.

The V call is TRBV29-1, the J call TRBJ2-3; no clear D gene. The germline V gene encodes CDR1 SQVTM and CDR2 ANQGSEA. The V and J ends lost 3 bases and 2 bases respectively, with 9 bases between them. This CDR3 comprises 13 residues. CDR3 bases: TGCAGCGTTGATGCTCCTTCCACAGATACGCAGTATTTT. It specifies CSVDAPSTDTQYF.

The J gene is TRBJ1-2, the V gene TRBV5-1; D unresolved. The CDR3 covers 15 residues. The germline gives CDR1 SGHRS, CDR2 YFSETQ. Trimming took off 4 bases at V and 0 bases at J, with 13 bases between the two ends. CDR3 amino acids: CASSPRVGTNYGYTF. Written as DNA, the CDR3 is TGCGCCAGCAGCCCAAGGGTGGGGACTAACTATGGCTACACCTTC.

The chain recombines TRBV13 with TRBJ2-3; weak D call: TRBD2 (7 bases). Germline V gene sequence: CDR1 PRHDT, CDR2 FYEKMQ (reference sequence). This CDR3 is 13 amino acids long. V dropped 11 bases and J dropped 4 bases, with 16 bases sitting between them. For the CDR3, the DNA is TGTGCCGGCGGAGGGGGGGCCTCAGATACGCAGTATTTT. Its protein is CAGGGGASDTQYF.

The chain is built from TRBV12-3 or TRBV12-4 and TRBJ2-5, with 8 bases lining up with TRBD1. With 5 bases clipped from V and 4 bases from J, the junction kept 9 bases outside the gene matches. CDR3 size: 15 residues. The CDR3 protein is CASSRQGSIVETQYF. The CDR3 DNA sequence: TGTGCCAGCAGTCGACAGGGGAGTATTGTAGAGACCCAGTACTTC.

This rearrangement joins TRBV13 to TRBJ2-3, with D possibly matching TRBD1 (6 bases). CDR1 is PRHDT, CDR2 FYEKMQ, per germline (reference sequence). The CDR3 loop spans 16 amino acids. Trimming took 1 base from V and 4 from J, leaving 15 bases between them. The CDR3 DNA reads as TGTGCCAGCAGCTTAGAATCCCAGGGGCGGGCAGATACGCAGTATTTT. This sequence encodes CASSLESQGRADTQYF.

The rearrangement links TRBV18 to TRBJ2-5; 11 bases are shared with TRBD1. The J call may be faulty, since TRBJ2-7 better matches the DNA end. Germline V gene lookup returns CDR1 KGHSH and CDR2 LQKENI. The CDR3 is 15 residues long. The CDR3 spells CASSPLGQGEGEQYF. The CDR3 coding sequence is TGTGCCAGCTCACCATTGGGACAGGGGGAAGGCGAGCAGTACTTC.

The chain employs TRBV3-1 and TRBJ2-3, with D possibly TRBD2 on 7 matching bases. The CDR3 is 15 amino acids. V lost 1 base to trimming and J lost 9 bases, with 17 bases between them. Looked up from germline, CDR1 is LGHDT and CDR2 is YNNKEL (reference sequence). CDR3 bases: TGTGCCAGCAGCCAAGGGACGGGGGGCCCCGGCACGCAGTATTTT. Encoded protein: CASSQGTGGPGTQYF.

There are a few counts of this clonotype. The chain employs TRBV4-2 and TRBJ2-7; D possibly uses TRBD1 or TRBD2 (5 bases each). The CDR3 extends over 16 amino acids. Trimming removed 1 base from V and 7 bases from J, with 20 bases in between. Per the germline V gene, CDR1 is LGHNA and CDR2 is YNFKEQ. CDR3 nucleotides: TGTGCCAGCAGCCAAGTCTCCGGGACGGGGCTGCTTGAGCAGTACTTC. This gives the protein CASSQVSGTGLLEQYF.

The chain uses TRBV15 and TRBJ2-7; D unclear. V shed 0 bases and J shed 4 bases, with 7 bases lying between them. CDR1 and CDR2 from the germline V gene are LNHNV and YYDKDF (reference sequence). The CDR3 has 13 residues. CDR3 bases: TGTGCCACCAGCAGAGATGTGGGATACGAGCAGTACTTC. Protein sequence: CATSRDVGYEQYF.

This clonotype appeared once. The chain combines TRBV12-3 or TRBV12-4 with TRBJ1-2, with 7 bases that match TRBD1. The CDR3 covers 14 residues. The trim removed 5 bases at V and 6 bases at J, leaving 9 bases unmatched. The CDR3 sequence is CASSLRGTANGYTF. The CDR3 DNA is TGTGCCAGCAGTCTAAGGGGGACAGCCAATGGCTACACCTTC.

The chain couples TRBV6-2 or TRBV6-3 to TRBJ2-5; D is uncertain. Germline V gives CDR1 MNHEY, CDR2 SVGEGT. Trimming pared 2 bases from V and 7 bases from J, leaving 14 bases between. The CDR3 totals 14 residues. CDR3 sequence reads: CASSYGLPTGTQYF. CDR3 DNA sequence: TGTGCCAGCAGTTACGGGCTACCTACCGGGACCCAGTACTTC.

This chain links TRBV7-9 with TRBJ1-2, with 12 bases lining up with TRBD1. The germline CDR1 and CDR2 sequences are SEHNR and FQNEAQ (reference sequence). V was pared by 5 bases and J by 6 bases, with 13 bases of the junction left unmatched. The CDR3 has 17 residues. CDR3 residues: CASSPYLGGQGAHGYTF. The CDR3 region has the DNA TGTGCCAGCAGCCCGTACTTGGGGGGACAGGGGGCGCATGGCTACACCTTC.

This clonotype came up once. Written as DNA, the CDR3 is TGTGCCAGCAGTTATCTCGGACAGAACTATGGCTACACCTTC. Translating gives CASSYLGQNYGYTF. The chain links TRBV6-2 or TRBV6-3 to TRBJ1-2; D may be TRBD1 (6 bases). The CDR3 loop spans 14 amino acids. The germline CDR1 and CDR2 sequences are MNHEY and SVGEGT. Between the trimmed V and J ends, which lost 3 bases and 2 bases, there was a span of 10 bases.

The V and J genes are TRBV27 and TRBJ1-2; D is unresolved. The CDR3 runs to 14 residues. V dropped 5 bases and J dropped 5 bases, with 15 bases sitting between them. CDR1 and CDR2 (germline): MNHEY, SMNVEV (reference sequence). CDR3 amino acids: CASSRREPRYGYTF. The CDR3, as DNA: TGTGCCAGCAGTCGCCGGGAGCCGAGGTATGGCTACACCTTC.

The rearrangement uses TRBV9 and TRBJ2-3; D unresolved. Trimming pared 3 bases from V and 2 bases from J, leaving 19 bases between. The germline gives CDR1 SGDLS, CDR2 YYNGEE. The CDR3 extends over 17 amino acids. This CDR3 reads CASSANLGRTLTDTQYF. The CDR3 nucleotides are TGTGCCAGCAGCGCTAATCTCGGACGGACCCTCACAGATACGCAGTATTTT.